This TCR beta chain was sequenced during a study of cytomegalovirus exposure and HLA in healthy donors. As regards this clone: Its antigen is currently unknown.

Notes on the study in general: For cytomegalovirus status, the classifier reportedly gave diagnoses with high specificity and sensitivity.

This PCR relied on a set of 60 Vbeta primers and 13 Jbeta primers. The data were produced by immunoSEQ multiplex PCR, yet TCRdb's version contains in-frame clones alone and is incomplete. The table has around 120,000 clones, around 76% seen once. Sequences were obtained from PBMCs. The sequence derives from a man in his sixties in good health and CMV-seropositive.

The DNA for the CDR3 is TGTGCCAGCAACTCCAGGGTGTATAGCAATCAGCCCCAGCATTTT. This translates into CASNSRVYSNQPQHF. This chain connects TRBV7-9 to TRBJ1-5; D is perhaps TRBD1 (5 bases). The CDR3 has 15 amino acids. The germline V gene has CDR1 SEHNR and CDR2 FQNEAQ (reference sequence). Trimming took 7 bases from V and 0 from J, leaving 13 bases between them. Together with reference TRBV7-9 and TRBJ1-5, the CDR3 gives the full variable domain: DTGVSQNPRHKITKRGQNVTFRCDPISEHNRLYWYRQTLGQGPEFLTYFQNEAQLEKSRLLSDRFSAERPKGSFSTLEIQRTEQGDSAMYLCASNSRVYSNQPQHFGDGTRLSIL.